These 16 T cell receptor beta chains came from one sample sequenced in a study of blood T cells in healthy people across ages. A second PCR, run for about 7 to 11 cycles, used a sample-barcoded 5' primer plus a J-beta primer mix. Using its own MiXCR run on the 5' RACE reads, TCRdb lists one record per CDR3 protein. The top ten clones hold about 11% of a sample with about 1.6 million distinct CDR3 sequences, about 31% of them seen once. What was sequenced was blood. The source of these receptors is a woman aged 25 to 45 in good health.

The gene calls are TRBV2 and TRBJ2-7, with a possible D match to TRBD2 (5 bases). Trimming took 4 bases from V and 0 from J, leaving 13 bases between them. This CDR3 is built from 15 residues. The germline V gene encodes CDR1 SNHLY and CDR2 FYNNEI. CDR3 nucleotide sequence: TGTGCCAGCAGTGTCGTACGGGGTAGCTCCTACGAGCAGTACTTC. It translates to CASSVVRGSSYEQYF.

This clonotype came up once. CDR3 sequence (DNA): TGTGCCAGCAGCGTAGTTGGACAGGGTTCCTACAATGAGCAGTTCTTC. Translation: CASSVVGQGSYNEQFF. V gene TRBV9 combines with J gene TRBJ2-1; TRBD1 matches at 8 bases. The trim removed 0 bases at V and 1 base at J, leaving 3 bases unmatched. CDR1 SGDLS and CDR2 YYNGEE come from the germline V gene. This CDR3 has 16 residues.

This clonotype was counted ten times or more. This chain joins TRBV10-3 and TRBJ2-5; D is unresolved. Germline V gene sequence: CDR1 ENHRY, CDR2 SYGVKD. There are 13 residues in the CDR3. The V and J ends lost 0 bases and 1 base respectively, with 3 bases between them. The CDR3 nucleotides read TGTGCCATCAGTGAGTCCCCCCAAGAGACCCAGTACTTC. The encoded protein is CAISESPQETQYF.

The chain uses TRBV20-1 and TRBJ2-3; possibly TRBD1 or TRBD2 for D (5 bases each). Trimming removed 0 bases from V and 10 bases from J, with 20 bases in between. From germline, CDR1 is DFQATT and CDR2 SNEGSKA (reference sequence). This CDR3 region has 15 residues. The CDR3 nucleotides read TGCAGTGCTAGAGATCCTAGGGTCGGGGCATTGGCGCAGTATTTT. Its translation: CSARDPRVGALAQYF.

The V gene is TRBV7-9, the J gene TRBJ2-1, with 7 nucleotides matching TRBD1. With the DNA end fitting TRBJ2-7 better, the J assignment may be wrong. The CDR3 spans 15 residues. Germline V lookup: CDR1 SEHNR, CDR2 FQNEAQ (reference sequence). In DNA, the CDR3 is TGTGCCAGCAGCCTGGGGACAGTCGCTATCTACGAGCAGTACTTC. Its protein product is CASSLGTVAIYEQYF.

The chain links TRBV27 to TRBJ2-7, with 7 bases matching TRBD1. Germline trimming cut 8 bases from V and 5 bases from J; bases unmatched to any gene: 6. Per the germline V gene, CDR1 is MNHEY and CDR2 is SMNVEV (reference sequence). The CDR3 sequence is 12 residues long. The DNA for the CDR3 is TGTGCCAGCGGTCAGGGGGACCACGAGCAGTACTTC. It yields the protein CASGQGDHEQYF.

The V call is TRBV10-3, the J call TRBJ2-5; 11 bases are a match to TRBD1. The CDR3 runs to 13 residues. Germline CDR1 and CDR2: ENHRY and SYGVKD. Trimming removed 10 bases from V and 5 bases from J; junction bases left unmatched: 6. In DNA form, the CDR3 reads TGTGCCAGTGGGACAGGGGGTTTGGAGACCCAGTACTTC. Amino acids: CASGTGGLETQYF.

This rearrangement joins TRBV5-4 to TRBJ2-5, with TRBD1 matching 9 bases. The ends lost 0 bases at V and 2 bases at J; junction bases unmatched: 2. The CDR3 consists of 15 residues. From germline, CDR1 is SGHNT and CDR2 YYREEE (reference sequence). The DNA for the CDR3 is TGTGCCAGCAGCTTGGGTGGGACAGGGCAAGAGACCCAGTACTTC. The encoded protein is CASSLGGTGQETQYF.

This clonotype was counted only a few times. This rearrangement joins TRBV28 to TRBJ2-5; possible D gene TRBD2, 5 bases. This CDR3 is 13 amino acids long. Germline-derived CDR1 and CDR2 are MDHEN and SYDVKM. V was pared by 6 bases and J by 5 bases, with 13 bases between. The CDR3 nucleotides read TGTGCCAGCAGGGAAGCGGCTCAGGAGACCCAGTACTTC. Translated: CASREAAQETQYF.

Only a few counts were recorded for this clonotype. The chain uses TRBV20-1 and TRBJ1-5, with TRBD1 as a possible D gene (6 bases). Germline CDR1 DFQATT, CDR2 SNEGSKA (reference sequence). The V gene lost 2 bases and the J gene lost 6 bases, with 14 bases spanning the gap. The CDR3 sequence is 14 residues long. The chain's CDR3 is CSARSRQVPQPQHF. DNA of the CDR3: TGCAGTGCTAGATCACGACAGGTCCCTCAGCCCCAGCATTTT.

The genes are TRBV2 and TRBJ2-5, with 15 bases lining up with TRBD2. The CDR3 runs 15 residues. CDR1 is SNHLY, CDR2 FYNNEI, per germline. After removal of 4 bases from V and 7 bases from J, the junction contained 4 bases not matched to a gene. The CDR3 loop reads CASSGTSGRAATQYF. Here the CDR3 DNA reads TGTGCCAGCAGTGGGACTAGCGGGAGGGCCGCGACCCAGTACTTC.

This clonotype showed up many times. The chain employs TRBV20-1 and TRBJ1-2, with 10 nucleotides matching TRBD1. The CDR3 has 13 amino acids. With 2 bases clipped from V and 8 bases from J, the junction kept 5 bases outside the gene matches. Germline assignment: CDR1 DFQATT and CDR2 SNEGSKA (reference sequence). The chain's CDR3 is CSARPGTGDGYTF. The CDR3 bases are TGCAGTGCTAGACCCGGGACAGGGGACGGCTACACCTTC.

This chain uses TRBV20-1 with TRBJ1-1; a weak D match, TRBD1 (6 bases). There are 15 residues in the CDR3. The V and J ends lost 0 bases and 1 base respectively, with 12 bases between them. Germline CDR1 and CDR2: DFQATT and SNEGSKA (reference sequence). CDR3 residues: CSARDPKTGNTEAFF. Here the CDR3 DNA reads TGCAGTGCTAGAGATCCCAAGACAGGGAACACTGAAGCTTTCTTT.

The chain uses TRBV20-1 and TRBJ2-5, with 10 bases matching TRBD1. Germline-derived CDR1 and CDR2 are DFQATT and SNEGSKA (reference sequence). The V and J ends lost 4 bases and 2 bases, in that order; junction bases with no gene match: 7. The length of the CDR3 is 15 residues. CDR3 in amino acids: CSAKGRDRGQETQYF. Here the CDR3 DNA reads TGCAGTGCTAAGGGCCGGGACAGGGGTCAAGAGACCCAGTACTTC.

The chain uses TRBV7-6 and TRBJ2-5, with D possibly being TRBD1 (6 bases). V was shortened by 5 bases and J by 9 bases, with 16 bases between the two germline ends. This CDR3 is built from 13 residues. CDR1 SGHVS and CDR2 FNYEAQ come from the germline V gene. The CDR3 DNA reads TGTGCCAGCAGCGGGTGGGACATGAAGGCCCAGTACTTC. This codes for CASSGWDMKAQYF.

J is TRBJ2-3 and V is TRBV4-1, with a tentative D call TRBD1 (6 bases). Germline assignment: CDR1 MGHRA and CDR2 YSYEKL. The V and J ends lost 5 bases and 2 bases respectively, with 14 bases between them. This CDR3 comprises 15 residues. The CDR3 region is CASSTRDTLTDTQYF. The DNA of the CDR3 is TGCGCCAGCAGCACCCGGGACACTCTCACAGATACGCAGTATTTT.